This T cell receptor (beta chain) emerged from a study of T cells expressing NK-cell markers. Whole-study results and caveats: Several donors likewise had their CD3+CD56-NKG2C+ fraction led by these clonotypes.

On this clonotype: What it binds is not known.

5'RACE template switching with UMIs produced the TCR beta cDNA. TCRdb reprocessed the 5' RACE reads, keeping one entry per CDR3 protein, no DNA. The table lists 440,000 or so distinct CDR3 sequences. There are 14 residues in the CDR3. CDR1 is SGHTA, CDR2 FQGNSA, per germline. V and J are TRBV7-2 and TRBJ1-5; TCRdb's D call of TRBD1 is untestable without DNA. The specimen was blood T cells: a sorted CD56 or NKG2C T cell subset, CD4+ or CD8+ T cells, or bulk PBMC T cells (not recorded which). This clonotype was obtained from a woman between 18 and 70 years old in good health. CDR3 sequence: CASSLMGGEQPQHF.